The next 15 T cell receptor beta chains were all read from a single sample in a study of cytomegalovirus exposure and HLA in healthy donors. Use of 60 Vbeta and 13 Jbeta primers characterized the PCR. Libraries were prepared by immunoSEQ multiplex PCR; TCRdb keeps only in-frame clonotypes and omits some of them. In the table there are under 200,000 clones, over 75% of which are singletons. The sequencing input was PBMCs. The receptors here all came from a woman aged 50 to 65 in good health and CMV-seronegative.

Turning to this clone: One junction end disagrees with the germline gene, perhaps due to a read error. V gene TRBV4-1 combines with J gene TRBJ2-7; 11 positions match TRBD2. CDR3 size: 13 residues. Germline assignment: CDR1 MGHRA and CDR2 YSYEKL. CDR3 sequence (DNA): TGCGCCAGCAGCCACGTACCACTAGCGGGAGTCTCTTTC. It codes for CASSHVPLAGVSF.

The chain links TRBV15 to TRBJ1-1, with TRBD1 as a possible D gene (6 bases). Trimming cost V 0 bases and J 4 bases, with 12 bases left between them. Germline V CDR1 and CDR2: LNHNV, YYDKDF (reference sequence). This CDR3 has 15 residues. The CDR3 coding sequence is TGTGCCACCAGCAGAGATTCGGCCAGGGGCACTGAAGCTTTCTTT. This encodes CATSRDSARGTEAFF.

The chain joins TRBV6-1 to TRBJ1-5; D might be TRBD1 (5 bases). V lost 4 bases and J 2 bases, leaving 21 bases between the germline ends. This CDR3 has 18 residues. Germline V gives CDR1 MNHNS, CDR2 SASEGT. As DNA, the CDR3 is TGTGCCAGCAGTGTGACGGGGGGGGTTTCATTTGGCAATCAGCCCCAGCATTTT. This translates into CASSVTGGVSFGNQPQHF.

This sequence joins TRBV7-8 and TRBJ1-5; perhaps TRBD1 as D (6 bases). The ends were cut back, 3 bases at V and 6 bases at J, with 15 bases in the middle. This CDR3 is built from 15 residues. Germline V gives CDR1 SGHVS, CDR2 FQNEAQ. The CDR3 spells CASSFAGAASQPQHF. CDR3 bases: TGTGCCAGCAGCTTTGCGGGGGCGGCTAGTCAGCCCCAGCATTTT.

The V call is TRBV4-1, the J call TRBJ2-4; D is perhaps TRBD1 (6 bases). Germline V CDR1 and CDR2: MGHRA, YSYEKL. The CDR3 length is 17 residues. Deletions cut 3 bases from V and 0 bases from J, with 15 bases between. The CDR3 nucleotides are TGCGCCAGCAGCCATACGTTACAGGGTCGAGCCAAAAACATTCAGTACTTC. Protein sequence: CASSHTLQGRAKNIQYF.

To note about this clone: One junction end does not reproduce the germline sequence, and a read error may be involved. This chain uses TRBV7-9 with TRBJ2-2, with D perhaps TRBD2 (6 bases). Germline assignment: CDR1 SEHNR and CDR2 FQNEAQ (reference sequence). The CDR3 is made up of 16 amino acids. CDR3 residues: CSSHKVPLGGTGELFF. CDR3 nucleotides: TGTTCCAGCCATAAGGTCCCCCTGGGAGGCACCGGGGAGCTGTTTTTT.

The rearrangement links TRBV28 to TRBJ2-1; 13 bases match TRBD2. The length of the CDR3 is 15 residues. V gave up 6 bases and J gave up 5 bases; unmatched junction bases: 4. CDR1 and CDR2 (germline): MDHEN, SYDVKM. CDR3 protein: CASSTGLAGNNEQFF. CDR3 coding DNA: TGTGCCAGCAGCACGGGACTAGCGGGAAACAATGAGCAGTTCTTC.

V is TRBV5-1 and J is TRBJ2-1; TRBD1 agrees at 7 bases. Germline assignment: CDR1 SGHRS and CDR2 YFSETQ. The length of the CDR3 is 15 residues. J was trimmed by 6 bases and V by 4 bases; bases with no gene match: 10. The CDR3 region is CASSAEYDRANEQFF. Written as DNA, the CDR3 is TGCGCCAGCAGCGCCGAGTACGACAGGGCCAATGAGCAGTTCTTC.

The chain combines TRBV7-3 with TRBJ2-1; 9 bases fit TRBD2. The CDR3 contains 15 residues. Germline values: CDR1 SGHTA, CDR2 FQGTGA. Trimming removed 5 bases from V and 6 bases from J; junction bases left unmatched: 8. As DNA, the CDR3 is TGTGCCAGCAGCACGCTAGCGGGGTCTGCCAATGAGCAGTTCTTC. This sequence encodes CASSTLAGSANEQFF.

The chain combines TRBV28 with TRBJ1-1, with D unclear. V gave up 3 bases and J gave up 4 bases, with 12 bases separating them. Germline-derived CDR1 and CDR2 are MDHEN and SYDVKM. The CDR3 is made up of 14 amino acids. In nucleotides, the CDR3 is TGTGCCAGCAGTTTCGGGAACGTGGGCACTGAAGCTTTCTTT. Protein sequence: CASSFGNVGTEAFF. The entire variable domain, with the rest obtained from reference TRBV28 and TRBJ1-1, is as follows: DVKVTQSSRYLVKRTGEKVFLECVQDMDHENMFWYRQDPGLGLRLIYFSYDVKMKEKGDIPEGYSVSREKKERFSLILESASTNQTSMYLCASSFGNVGTEAFFGQGTRLTVV.

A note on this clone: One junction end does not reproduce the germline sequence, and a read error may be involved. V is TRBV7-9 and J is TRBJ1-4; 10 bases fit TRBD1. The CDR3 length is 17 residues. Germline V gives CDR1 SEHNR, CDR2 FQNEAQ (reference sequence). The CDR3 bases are TGTTCCAGCAGCCGCTCCGGGACAGGGGATGCTAATGAAAAACTGTTTTTT. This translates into CSSSRSGTGDANEKLFF.

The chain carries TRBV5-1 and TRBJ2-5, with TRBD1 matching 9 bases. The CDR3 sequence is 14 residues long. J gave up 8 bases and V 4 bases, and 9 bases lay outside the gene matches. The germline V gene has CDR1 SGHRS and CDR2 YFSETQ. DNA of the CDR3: TGCGCCAGCAGCCTACAGGGGGCTGTCGAAACCCAGTACTTC. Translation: CASSLQGAVETQYF.

The CDR3 DNA sequence: TGTGCCACCACGGCAGGGGGTCAGCCCCAGCATTTT. Encoded protein: CATTAGGQPQHF. This chain uses TRBV15 with TRBJ1-5; 7 positions match TRBD1. Germline V gene data show CDR1 as LNHNV and CDR2 as YYDKDF (reference sequence). The CDR3 totals 12 residues. V trimming: 7 bases; J trimming: 6 bases; junction bases outside the gene matches: 3. The entire variable domain, with the rest obtained from reference TRBV15 and TRBJ1-5, is as follows: DAMVIQNPRYQVTQFGKPVTLSCSQTLNHNVMYWYQQKSSQAPKLLFHYYDKDFNNEADTPDNFQSRRPNTSFCFLDIRSPGLGDTAMYLCATTAGGQPQHFGDGTRLSIL.

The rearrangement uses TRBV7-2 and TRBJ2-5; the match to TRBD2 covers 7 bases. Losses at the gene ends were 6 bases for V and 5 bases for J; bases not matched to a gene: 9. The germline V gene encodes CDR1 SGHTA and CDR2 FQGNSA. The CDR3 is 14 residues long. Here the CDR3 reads CASSPGGAGETQYF. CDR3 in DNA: TGTGCCAGCAGTCCAGGTGGAGCGGGGGAGACCCAGTACTTC.

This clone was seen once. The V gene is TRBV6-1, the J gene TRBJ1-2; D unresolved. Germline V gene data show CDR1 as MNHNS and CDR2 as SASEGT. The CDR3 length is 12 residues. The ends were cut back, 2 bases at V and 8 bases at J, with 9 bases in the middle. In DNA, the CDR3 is TGTGCCAGCAGTGAATCGGTGGGCGGCTACACCTTC. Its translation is CASSESVGGYTF.